The entry below gives a single T cell receptor (beta chain) sequence along with its context. What it recognizes is unknown. This sample is part of a study of cytomegalovirus exposure and HLA in healthy donors. Study results and limitations: Likely technical artifact: a cluster of highly shared sequence variants. Based on reports, TCR beta sequences accurately predicted HLA-A and HLA-B alleles for most subjects. HLA alleles were associated with 17,000 or so TCR beta sequences in a later analysis at 0.05 false discovery rate. The presence/absence work took it that sequencing depth was about the same across donors.

Both 60 Vbeta primers and 13 Jbeta primers went into the PCR. Method: immunoSEQ multiplex PCR; TCRdb's copy keeps in-frame clones and lacks some. This table holds some 200,000 clones, 81% found once. This TCR derives from a man aged 50-59 years in good health and CMV-seronegative. Sequencing used PBMCs.

CDR3 nucleotides: TGTGCCAGCAGCTTGGGGACAGTGGGTGAAGCTTTCTTT. Its protein is CASSLGTVGEAFF. V is TRBV5-6 and J is TRBJ1-1, with D tentatively TRBD1 (6 bases). The germline CDR1 and CDR2 sequences are SGHDT and YYEEEE. Trimming stripped 0 bases from V and 7 bases from J, with 10 bases between. The CDR3 sequence is 13 residues long.